The next 26 T cell receptor beta chains were all read from a single sample in a study of blood T cell repertoires in COVID-19. Using immunoSEQ multiplex PCR, the repertoire was profiled, and TCRdb retains in-frame clones only, with some absent. In the table there are tens of thousands of clones, roughly 90% of which are singletons. Sequencing input: peripheral blood. Every receptor here comes from a human donor with acute or convalescent COVID-19. The donor label of this sample is uncertain.

The V and J genes are TRBV11-2 and TRBJ1-4; TRBD1 matches at 7 bases. Germline V gene lookup returns CDR1 SGHAT and CDR2 FQNNGV. This CDR3 is 14 amino acids long. V trimming: 5 bases; J trimming: 8 bases; junction bases outside the gene matches: 8. CDR3 region: CASSPDRESEKLFF. As DNA, the CDR3 is TGTGCCAGCAGCCCAGACAGGGAATCAGAAAAACTGTTTTTT. Full variable domain (missing parts from reference TRBV11-2 and TRBJ1-4): EAGVAQSPRYKIIEKRQSVAFWCNPISGHATLYWYQQILGQGPKLLIQFQNNGVVDDSQLPKDRFSAERLKGVDSTLKIQPAKLEDSAVYLCASSPDRESEKLFFGSGTQLSVL.

This chain connects TRBV6-5 to TRBJ1-5; unclear D gene. V was shortened by 6 bases and J by 2 bases, with 14 bases between the two germline ends. The CDR3 has 15 residues. Germline values: CDR1 MNHEY, CDR2 SVGAGI. The CDR3 spells CASRLGGMGNQPQHF. CDR3 bases: TGTGCCAGCAGGCTAGGAGGGATGGGCAATCAGCCCCAGCATTTT.

The chain carries TRBV5-1 and TRBJ1-1; tentative D call: TRBD1 (5 bases). The germline gives CDR1 SGHRS, CDR2 YFSETQ. Trimming took off 2 bases at V and 1 base at J, with 6 bases between the two ends. This CDR3 is 13 amino acids long. The CDR3 DNA sequence: TGCGCCAGCAGCTTCACAGGGAACACTGAAGCTTTCTTT. It codes for CASSFTGNTEAFF.

This chain links TRBV27 with TRBJ1-2; no reliable D call. Trimming left V 4 bases short and J 4 bases short, with 13 bases between. CDR1 MNHEY and CDR2 SMNVEV come from the germline V gene (reference sequence). This CDR3 region has 14 residues. The CDR3 DNA reads TGTGCCAGCAGTTCCAAGGACGGGATCTATGGCTACACCTTC. Residues: CASSSKDGIYGYTF.

This clone was observed a handful of times. This chain connects TRBV28 to TRBJ1-5; 7 nucleotides agree with TRBD1. The V gene end was trimmed by 5 bases and the J gene end by 6 bases; junction bases not matched to a gene: 13. This CDR3 spans 16 amino acids. The germline gives CDR1 MDHEN, CDR2 SYDVKM. CDR3 DNA: TGTGCCAGCAGTCCGACACAGGGGCCGCTGGGTCAGCCCCAGCATTTT. It translates to CASSPTQGPLGQPQHF.

The table lists this clone with a count of one. The chain is built from TRBV28 and TRBJ1-3, with a tentative D call TRBD1 (5 bases). This CDR3 region has 15 residues. Germline V CDR1 and CDR2: MDHEN, SYDVKM. Trimming left V 3 bases short and J 3 bases short, with 12 bases between. CDR3 DNA sequence: TGTGCCAGCAGTTTTTGGGGGGAGGTTGGAAACACCATATATTTT. It encodes CASSFWGEVGNTIYF.

The count of this clone is one. V and J are TRBV7-3 and TRBJ2-2; 9 positions match TRBD1. Germline V gene data show CDR1 as SGHTA and CDR2 as FQGTGA. V dropped 4 bases and J dropped 7; count of bases not matched to a gene: 7. CDR3 size: 15 residues. Written as DNA, the CDR3 is TGTGCCAGCAGCTCCTCCGGGACAGGGTTCGGGGAGCTGTTTTTT. Its translation is CASSSSGTGFGELFF.

The gene calls are TRBV4-1 and TRBJ2-3; 12 bases are shared with TRBD2. Germline V lookup: CDR1 MGHRA, CDR2 YSYEKL. This CDR3 has 17 amino acids. V lost 1 base and J lost 5; bases outside the gene matches: 7. In DNA form, the CDR3 reads TGCGCCAGCAGCCAAGGCCCTAGCGGGGGGGCGTTAGATACGCAGTATTTT. It specifies CASSQGPSGGALDTQYF.

The sample holds a few counts of this clone. The chain joins TRBV30 to TRBJ1-3; D gene unclear. The CDR3 sequence is 13 residues long. The V end lost 8 bases, the J end lost 0 bases, and 11 bases lay between the germline ends. Looked up from germline, CDR1 is GTSNPN and CDR2 is SVGIG (reference sequence). The CDR3 DNA follows: TGTGCCGGAGACGCCTTCTCTGGAAACACCATATATTTT. Translating it yields CAGDAFSGNTIYF.

This chain connects TRBV6-6 to TRBJ2-5, with a weak D call TRBD1 (6 bases). CDR3 size: 15 residues. Germline CDR1 and CDR2: MNHNY and SVGAGI (reference sequence). V gave up 4 bases and J gave up 5 bases, with 17 bases separating them. This CDR3 is CASSSTKGVGETQYF. Written as DNA, the CDR3 is TGTGCCAGCAGTTCGACCAAGGGGGTGGGGGAGACCCAGTACTTC.

V usage is TRBV28 and J usage is TRBJ1-2, with 9 bases identical to TRBD1. V lost 5 bases to trimming and J lost 10 bases; unmatched junction nucleotides: 8. Germline V gene lookup returns CDR1 MDHEN and CDR2 SYDVKM. The CDR3 extends over 13 amino acids. For the CDR3, the DNA is TGTGCCAGCAGTAACAGGGGGCCTTTTGACTACACCTTC. This translates into CASSNRGPFDYTF.

This clone was seen a few times. The J gene is TRBJ2-5, the V gene TRBV5-1, with D possibly matching TRBD1 (6 bases). Germline loops: CDR1 SGHRS, CDR2 YFSETQ. V lost 3 bases and J 0 bases, leaving 9 bases between the germline ends. The CDR3 loop spans 14 amino acids. CDR3 sequence: CASSSGADQETQYF. Written as DNA, the CDR3 is TGCGCCAGCAGCTCAGGGGCAGACCAAGAGACCCAGTACTTC.

V gene TRBV10-1 combines with J gene TRBJ2-1; TRBD1 matches 9 bases. V gave up 6 bases and J gave up 9 bases; unmatched junction bases: 9. Germline loops: CDR1 WNHNN, CDR2 SYGVQD (reference sequence). This CDR3 spans 14 amino acids. The CDR3, as DNA: TGCGCCAGCAGCGTGGACAGGGGCGTTGGTGAGCAGTTCTTC. It is translated as CASSVDRGVGEQFF.

The chain recombines TRBV7-9 with TRBJ1-3; D unresolved. The CDR3 consists of 12 residues. V lost 2 bases and J lost 7, with 6 bases in between. Germline loops: CDR1 SEHNR, CDR2 FQNEAQ (reference sequence). Written as DNA, the CDR3 is TGTGCCAGCAGCTTAAATTCGAACACCATATATTTT. This sequence encodes CASSLNSNTIYF.

Only one count was recorded for this clone. The rearrangement links TRBV2 to TRBJ1-2, with D unclear. Germline CDR1 is SNHLY and CDR2 is FYNNEI. This CDR3 is built from 11 residues. Trimming pared 7 bases from V and 4 bases from J, leaving 7 bases between. The CDR3 DNA follows: TGTGCCAGCATTGCGGTCTATGGCTACACCTTC. Translation: CASIAVYGYTF.

The V and J genes are TRBV12-3 or TRBV12-4 and TRBJ1-1; D unresolved. This CDR3 spans 12 amino acids. V was trimmed by 2 bases and J by 8 bases, leaving 9 bases between them. CDR3 in DNA: TGTGCCAGCAGTTTATTCGGAGGAGAAGCTTTCTTT. Protein sequence: CASSLFGGEAFF.

The chain links TRBV2 to TRBJ1-2; 7 bases map to TRBD1. V lost 4 bases to trimming and J lost 8 bases; unmatched junction nucleotides: 16. This CDR3 has 16 residues. Germline assignment: CDR1 SNHLY and CDR2 FYNNEI. The DNA for the CDR3 is TGTGCCAGCAGTGCGACGACAGGGCGGATTGGGTACGGCTACACCTTC. Amino acids: CASSATTGRIGYGYTF. Full variable domain (missing parts from reference TRBV2 and TRBJ1-2): EPEVTQTPSHQVTQMGQEVILRCVPISNHLYFYWYRQILGQKVEFLVSFYNNEISEKSEIFDDQFSVERPDGSNFTLKIRSTKLEDSAMYFCASSATTGRIGYGYTFGSGTRLTVV.

This clone showed up just a few times. CDR3 loop: CASNSGGLRDTQYF. Written as DNA, the CDR3 is TGCGCCAGCAACTCGGGGGGGCTCCGGGATACGCAGTATTTT. V and J are TRBV5-1 and TRBJ2-3; 8 bases align to TRBD2. Per germline, CDR1 SGHRS and CDR2 YFSETQ. J gave up 6 bases and V 6 bases, and 9 bases lay outside the gene matches. The CDR3 totals 14 residues.

The chain has TRBV29-1 and TRBJ1-1; no definite D call. Germline CDR1 and CDR2: SQVTM and ANQGSEA. The CDR3 runs to 12 residues. V gave up 6 bases and J gave up 0 bases, with 8 bases separating them. CDR3 protein: CSVHHVNTEAFF. The DNA of the CDR3 is TGCAGCGTACACCACGTGAACACTGAAGCTTTCTTT.

This chain links TRBV5-4 with TRBJ2-6; tentative D call: TRBD2 (6 bases). This CDR3 has 17 amino acids. Between the trimmed V and J ends, which lost 4 bases and 2 bases, there was a span of 16 bases. The germline V gene encodes CDR1 SGHNT and CDR2 YYREEE (reference sequence). In DNA form, the CDR3 reads TGTGCCAGCAGCACACATAGGGGAGGCGCTGGGGCCAACGTCCTGACTTTC. This sequence encodes CASSTHRGGAGANVLTF.

J is TRBJ2-1 and V is TRBV24-1; 7 bases match TRBD1. The germline V gene encodes CDR1 KGHDR and CDR2 SFDVKD. Losses at the gene ends were 4 bases for V and 7 bases for J; bases not matched to a gene: 12. The CDR3 length is 16 residues. CDR3 protein: CATSDTGTVSLNEQFF. CDR3 DNA: TGTGCCACCAGTGACACCGGGACAGTTAGCCTGAATGAGCAGTTCTTC.

CDR3: CASSLSSGYYGYTF. CDR3 DNA: TGTGCCAGCAGTTTATCGTCAGGGTACTATGGCTACACCTTC. The J gene is TRBJ1-2, the V gene TRBV27, with a possible D match to TRBD1 (5 bases). The V end was cut by 0 bases, the J end by 3 bases, with 8 bases between. There are 14 residues in the CDR3. Per germline, CDR1 MNHEY and CDR2 SMNVEV (reference sequence).

The gene calls are TRBV6-4 and TRBJ1-1, with D unclear. The length of the CDR3 is 13 residues. The germline CDR1 and CDR2 sequences are MRHNA and SNTAGT. V lost 6 bases and J lost 4, with 12 bases in between. CDR3 sequence: CASRMRETTEAFF. The CDR3 region has the DNA TGTGCCAGCAGGATGAGGGAAACCACTGAAGCTTTCTTT.

This clone is a singleton in its sample. This rearrangement joins TRBV5-1 to TRBJ2-5; TRBD1 might be the D (6 bases). Per the germline V gene, CDR1 is SGHRS and CDR2 is YFSETQ. Trimming removed 0 bases at V and 2 bases at J, with 14 bases between. The CDR3 consists of 16 residues. CDR3 in DNA: TGCGCCAGCAGCTTGGCCGGTCGACAGGCTCAAGAGACCCAGTACTTC. Translated, it gives CASSLAGRQAQETQYF. The variable domain in full, completed from reference TRBV5-1 and TRBJ2-5, reads KAGVTQTPRYLIKTRGQQVTLSCSPISGHRSVSWYQQTPGQGLQFLFEYFSETQRNKGNFPGRFSGRQFSNSRSEMNVSTLELGDSALYLCASSLAGRQAQETQYFGPGTRLLVL.

The J gene is TRBJ1-2, the V gene TRBV23-1; 8 bases are shared with TRBD1. TRBV23-1 qualifies as an ORF whose function is uncertain. Losses at the gene ends were 2 bases for V and 8 bases for J; bases not matched to a gene: 16. This CDR3 is built from 17 residues. CDR3 amino acids: CASSQLQRDRSLLGYTF. In nucleotides, the CDR3 is TGCGCCAGCAGTCAACTTCAAAGGGACAGGAGTTTACTCGGCTACACCTTC.

The chain combines TRBV7-9 with TRBJ2-7; 7 bases agree with TRBD1. V shed 11 bases, J shed 6 bases, and the junction held 10 bases outside the gene matches. CDR1 and CDR2 (germline): SEHNR, FQNEAQ (reference sequence). The CDR3 contains 12 residues. The CDR3 bases are TGTGCCGGTGGGACAGTCGAAGGCGAGCAGTACTTC. Translation gives CAGGTVEGEQYF.